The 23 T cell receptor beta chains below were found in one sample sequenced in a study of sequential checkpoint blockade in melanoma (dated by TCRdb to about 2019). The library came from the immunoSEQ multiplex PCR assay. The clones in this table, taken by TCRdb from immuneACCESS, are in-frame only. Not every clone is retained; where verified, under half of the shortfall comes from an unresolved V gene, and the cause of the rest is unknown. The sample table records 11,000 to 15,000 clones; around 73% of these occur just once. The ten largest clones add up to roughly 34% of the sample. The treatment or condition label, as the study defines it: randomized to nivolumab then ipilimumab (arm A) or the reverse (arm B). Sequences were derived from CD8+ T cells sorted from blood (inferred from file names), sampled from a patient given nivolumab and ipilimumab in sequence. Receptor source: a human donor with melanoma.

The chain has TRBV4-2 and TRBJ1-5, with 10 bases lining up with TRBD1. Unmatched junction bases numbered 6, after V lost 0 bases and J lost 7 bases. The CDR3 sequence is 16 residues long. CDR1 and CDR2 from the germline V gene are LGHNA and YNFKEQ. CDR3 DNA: TGTGCCAGCAGCCAAGACAGGACAGGGGGTCGGCAGCCCCAGCATTTT. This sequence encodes CASSQDRTGGRQPQHF.

CDR3 region: CASSYRGDSYEQYF. For the CDR3, the DNA is TGTGCCAGCAGTTATCGCGGGGACAGCTACGAGCAGTACTTC. V gene TRBV6-5 combines with J gene TRBJ2-7, with a weak D call TRBD1 (7 bases). This CDR3 region has 14 residues. Trimming removed 3 bases at V and 3 bases at J, with 12 bases between. Germline V lookup: CDR1 MNHEY, CDR2 SVGAGI.

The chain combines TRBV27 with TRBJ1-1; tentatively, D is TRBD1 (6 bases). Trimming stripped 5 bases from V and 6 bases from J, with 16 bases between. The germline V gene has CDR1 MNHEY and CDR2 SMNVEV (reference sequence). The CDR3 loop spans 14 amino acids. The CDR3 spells CASSRGGLGSEAFF. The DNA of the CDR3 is TGTGCCAGCAGTCGCGGGGGGCTGGGATCTGAAGCTTTCTTT.

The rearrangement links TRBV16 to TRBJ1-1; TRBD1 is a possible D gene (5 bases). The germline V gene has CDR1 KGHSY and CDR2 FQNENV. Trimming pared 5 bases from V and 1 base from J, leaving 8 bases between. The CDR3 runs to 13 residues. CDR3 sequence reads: CASSLTENTEAFF. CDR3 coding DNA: TGTGCCAGCAGCTTGACAGAGAACACTGAAGCTTTCTTT.

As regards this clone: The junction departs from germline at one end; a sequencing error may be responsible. CDR3 in DNA: TGTGCCAGCAGCTTATTACCAGGGGCCTACGAGCAGTACTTC. Its translation is CASSLLPGAYEQYF. The chain joins TRBV27 to TRBJ2-7; D is possibly TRBD1 (6 bases). The length of the CDR3 is 14 residues. Germline values: CDR1 MNHEY, CDR2 SMNVEV (reference sequence).

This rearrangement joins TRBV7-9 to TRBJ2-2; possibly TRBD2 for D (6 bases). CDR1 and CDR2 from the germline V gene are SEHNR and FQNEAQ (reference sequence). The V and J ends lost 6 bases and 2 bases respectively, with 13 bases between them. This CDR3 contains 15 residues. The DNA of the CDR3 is TGTGCCAGCAGGCCTGGACTACCCAACACCGGGGAGCTGTTTTTT. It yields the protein CASRPGLPNTGELFF.

The CDR3 loop is CASSNATGTRNEQFF. The CDR3 nucleotides read TGTGCCAGTAGTAATGCAACCGGGACTCGCAATGAGCAGTTCTTC. The chain joins TRBV19 to TRBJ2-1; the D gene is possibly TRBD2 (6 bases). CDR3 length: 15 residues. The germline V and J ends were trimmed by 4 bases and 6 bases, with 16 bases remaining between them. The V gene's germline CDR1 is LNHDA and CDR2 SQIVND (reference sequence).

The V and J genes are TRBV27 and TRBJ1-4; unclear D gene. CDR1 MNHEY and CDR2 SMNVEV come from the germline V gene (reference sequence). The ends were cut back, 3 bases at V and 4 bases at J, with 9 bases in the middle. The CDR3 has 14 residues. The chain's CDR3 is CASSFGGINEKLFF. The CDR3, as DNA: TGTGCCAGCAGTTTCGGAGGAATTAATGAAAAACTGTTTTTT.

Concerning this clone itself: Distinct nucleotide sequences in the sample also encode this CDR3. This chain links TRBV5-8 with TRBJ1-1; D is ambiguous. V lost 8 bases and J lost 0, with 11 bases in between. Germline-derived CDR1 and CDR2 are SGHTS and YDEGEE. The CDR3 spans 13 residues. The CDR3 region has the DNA TGTGCCAGTAACGAGGGCTTGAACACTGAAGCTTTCTTT. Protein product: CASNEGLNTEAFF.

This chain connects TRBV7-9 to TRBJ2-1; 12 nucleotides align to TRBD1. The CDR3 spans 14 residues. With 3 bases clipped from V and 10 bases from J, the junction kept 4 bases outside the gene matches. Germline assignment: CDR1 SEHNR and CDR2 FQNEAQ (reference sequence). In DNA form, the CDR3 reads TGTGCCAGCAGCTTGGGACAGGGGGCTCGGGAGCAGTTCTTC. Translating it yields CASSLGQGAREQFF.

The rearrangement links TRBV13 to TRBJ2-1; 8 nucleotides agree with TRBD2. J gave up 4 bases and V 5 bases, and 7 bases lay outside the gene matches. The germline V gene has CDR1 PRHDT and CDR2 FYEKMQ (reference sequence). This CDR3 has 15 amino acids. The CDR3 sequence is CASSQTSERYNEQFF. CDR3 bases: TGTGCCAGCAGCCAGACTAGCGAAAGGTACAATGAGCAGTTCTTC.

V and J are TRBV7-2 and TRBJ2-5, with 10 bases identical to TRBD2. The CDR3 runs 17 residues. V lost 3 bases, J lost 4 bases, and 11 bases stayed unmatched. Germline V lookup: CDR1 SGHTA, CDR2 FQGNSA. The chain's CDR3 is CASSFNFMGLASETQYF. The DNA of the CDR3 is TGTGCCAGCAGCTTTAATTTTATGGGACTAGCGTCAGAGACCCAGTACTTC.

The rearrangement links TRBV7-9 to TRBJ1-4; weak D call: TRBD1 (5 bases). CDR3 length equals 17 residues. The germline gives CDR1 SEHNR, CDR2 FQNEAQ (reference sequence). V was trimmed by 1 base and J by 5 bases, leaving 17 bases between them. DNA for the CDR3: TGTGCCAGCAGCTTAGTTCTTGCAGGGATAGAGAATGAAAAACTGTTTTTT. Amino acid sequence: CASSLVLAGIENEKLFF.

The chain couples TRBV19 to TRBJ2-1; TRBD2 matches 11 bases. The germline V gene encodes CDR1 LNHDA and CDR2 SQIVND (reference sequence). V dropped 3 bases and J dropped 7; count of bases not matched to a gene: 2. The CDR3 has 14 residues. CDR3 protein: CASSILAGGNEQFF. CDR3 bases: TGTGCCAGTAGTATCCTAGCGGGAGGTAATGAGCAGTTCTTC.

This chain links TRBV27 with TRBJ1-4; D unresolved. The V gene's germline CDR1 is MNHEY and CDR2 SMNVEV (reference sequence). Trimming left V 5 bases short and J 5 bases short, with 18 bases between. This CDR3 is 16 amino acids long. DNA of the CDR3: TGTGCCAGCAGTCCTGGTGGATGGGCGGGGAATGAAAAACTGTTTTTT. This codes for CASSPGGWAGNEKLFF.

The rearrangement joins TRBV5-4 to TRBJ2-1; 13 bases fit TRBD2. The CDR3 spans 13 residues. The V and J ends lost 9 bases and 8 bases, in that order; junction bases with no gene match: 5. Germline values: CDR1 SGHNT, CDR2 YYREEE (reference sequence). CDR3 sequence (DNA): TGTGCCATCGGGACTAGCGGGGTCGATGAGCAGTTCTTC. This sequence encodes CAIGTSGVDEQFF.

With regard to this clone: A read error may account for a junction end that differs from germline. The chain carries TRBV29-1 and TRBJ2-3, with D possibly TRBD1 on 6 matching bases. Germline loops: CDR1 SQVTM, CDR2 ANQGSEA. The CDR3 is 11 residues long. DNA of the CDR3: TGCAGCGTTGGCCTGGACAGACAGTCTTACTTT. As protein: CSVGLDRQSYF.

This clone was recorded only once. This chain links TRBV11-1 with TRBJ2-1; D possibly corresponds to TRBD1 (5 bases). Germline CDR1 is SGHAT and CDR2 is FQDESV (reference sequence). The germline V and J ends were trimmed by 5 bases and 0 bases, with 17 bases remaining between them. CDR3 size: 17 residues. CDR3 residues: CASSPPPTVRSYNEQFF. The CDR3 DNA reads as TGTGCCAGCAGCCCCCCGCCGACAGTCCGCTCCTACAATGAGCAGTTCTTC.

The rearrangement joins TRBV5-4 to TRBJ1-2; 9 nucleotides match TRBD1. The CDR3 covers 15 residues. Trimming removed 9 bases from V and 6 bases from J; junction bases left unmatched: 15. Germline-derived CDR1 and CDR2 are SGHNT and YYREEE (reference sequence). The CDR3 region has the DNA TGTGCCACCTTAGCACCCACAGGGGGCGCTGATGGCTACACCTTC. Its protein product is CATLAPTGGADGYTF.

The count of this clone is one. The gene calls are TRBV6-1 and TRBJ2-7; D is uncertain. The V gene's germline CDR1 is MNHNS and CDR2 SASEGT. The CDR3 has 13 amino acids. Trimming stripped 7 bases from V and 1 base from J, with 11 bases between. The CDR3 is CASNLLLSYEQYF. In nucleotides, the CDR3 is TGTGCCAGCAACCTCCTGCTATCCTACGAGCAGTACTTC.

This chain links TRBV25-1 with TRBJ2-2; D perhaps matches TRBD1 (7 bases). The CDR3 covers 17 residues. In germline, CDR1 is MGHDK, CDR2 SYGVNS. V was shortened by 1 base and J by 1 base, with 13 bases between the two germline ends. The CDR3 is CASSEWGGTENTGELFF. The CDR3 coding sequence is TGTGCCAGCAGTGAATGGGGCGGGACAGAGAACACCGGGGAGCTGTTTTTT.

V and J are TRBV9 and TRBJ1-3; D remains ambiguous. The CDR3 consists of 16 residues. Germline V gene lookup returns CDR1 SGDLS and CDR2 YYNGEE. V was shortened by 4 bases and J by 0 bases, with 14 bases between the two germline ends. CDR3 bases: TGTGCCAGCAGCCAAGATCCAACAGACTCTGGAAACACCATATATTTT. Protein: CASSQDPTDSGNTIYF.

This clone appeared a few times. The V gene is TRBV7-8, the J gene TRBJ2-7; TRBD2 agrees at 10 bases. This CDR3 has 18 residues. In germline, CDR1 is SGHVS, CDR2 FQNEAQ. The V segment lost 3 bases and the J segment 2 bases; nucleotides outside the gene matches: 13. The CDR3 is CASSLRLRAGGSPYEQYF. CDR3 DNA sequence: TGTGCCAGCAGCTTGAGGCTACGAGCGGGGGGGTCCCCCTACGAGCAGTACTTC.